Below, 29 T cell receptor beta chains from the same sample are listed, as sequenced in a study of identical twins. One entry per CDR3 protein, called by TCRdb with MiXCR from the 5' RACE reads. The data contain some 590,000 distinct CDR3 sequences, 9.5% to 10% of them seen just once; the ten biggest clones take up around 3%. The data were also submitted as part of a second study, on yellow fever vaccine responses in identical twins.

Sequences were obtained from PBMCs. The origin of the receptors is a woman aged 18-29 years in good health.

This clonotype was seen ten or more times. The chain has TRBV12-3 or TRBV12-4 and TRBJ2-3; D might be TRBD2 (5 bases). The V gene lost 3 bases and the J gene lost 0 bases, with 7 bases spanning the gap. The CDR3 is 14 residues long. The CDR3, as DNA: TGTGCCAGCAGTTTGAGGGTTAGCACAGATACGCAGTATTTT. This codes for CASSLRVSTDTQYF.

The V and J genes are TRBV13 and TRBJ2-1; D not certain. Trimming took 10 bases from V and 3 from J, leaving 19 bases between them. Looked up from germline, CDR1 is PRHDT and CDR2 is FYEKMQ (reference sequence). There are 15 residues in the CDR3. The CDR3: CAIGPRQLFYNEQFF. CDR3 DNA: TGTGCCATCGGACCAAGGCAGCTTTTCTACAATGAGCAGTTCTTC.

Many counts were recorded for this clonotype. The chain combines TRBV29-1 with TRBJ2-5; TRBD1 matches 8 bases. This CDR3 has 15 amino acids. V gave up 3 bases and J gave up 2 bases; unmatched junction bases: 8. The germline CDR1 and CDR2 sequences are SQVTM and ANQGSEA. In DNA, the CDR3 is TGCAGCGTTGATTTCCAGGGGGCCCATCAAGAGACCCAGTACTTC. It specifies CSVDFQGAHQETQYF.

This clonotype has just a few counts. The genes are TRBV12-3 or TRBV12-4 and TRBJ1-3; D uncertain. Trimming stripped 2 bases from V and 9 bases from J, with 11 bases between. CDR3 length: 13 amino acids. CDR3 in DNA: TGTGCCAGCAGTTTAATGGCGAGAAGCACCATATATTTT. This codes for CASSLMARSTIYF.

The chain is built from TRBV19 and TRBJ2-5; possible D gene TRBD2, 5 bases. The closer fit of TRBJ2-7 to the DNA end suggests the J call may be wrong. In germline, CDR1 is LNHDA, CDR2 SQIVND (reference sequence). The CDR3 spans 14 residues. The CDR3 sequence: CASSTQEASNEQYF. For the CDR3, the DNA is TGTGCCAGTAGTACCCAGGAGGCATCCAACGAGCAGTACTTC.

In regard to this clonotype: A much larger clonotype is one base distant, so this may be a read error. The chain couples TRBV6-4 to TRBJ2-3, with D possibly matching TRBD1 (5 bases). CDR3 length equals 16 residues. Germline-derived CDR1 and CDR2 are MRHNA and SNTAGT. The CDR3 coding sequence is TGTACCAGCAGTAAAAATCCGACAGCGCTCACAGATACGCAGTATTTT. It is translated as CTSSKNPTALTDTQYF.

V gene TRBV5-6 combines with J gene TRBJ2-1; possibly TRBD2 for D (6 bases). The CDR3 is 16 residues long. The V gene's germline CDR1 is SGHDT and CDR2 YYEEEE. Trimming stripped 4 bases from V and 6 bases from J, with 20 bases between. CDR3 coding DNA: TGTGCCAGCAGCACCCGGACCCGGGGGATGTTCAATGAGCAGTTCTTC. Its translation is CASSTRTRGMFNEQFF.

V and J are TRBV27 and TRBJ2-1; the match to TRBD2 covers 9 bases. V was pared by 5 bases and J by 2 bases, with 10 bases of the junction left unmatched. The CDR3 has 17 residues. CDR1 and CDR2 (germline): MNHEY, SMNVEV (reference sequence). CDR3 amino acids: CASSTKIAGVPYNEQFF. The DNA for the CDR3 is TGTGCCAGCAGTACAAAAATAGCGGGGGTACCCTACAATGAGCAGTTCTTC.

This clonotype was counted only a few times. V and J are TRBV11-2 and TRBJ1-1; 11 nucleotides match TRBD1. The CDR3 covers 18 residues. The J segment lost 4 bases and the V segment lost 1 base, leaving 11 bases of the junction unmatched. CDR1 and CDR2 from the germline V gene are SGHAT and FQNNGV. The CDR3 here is CASSLVLGQGEDSTEAFF. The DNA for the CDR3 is TGTGCCAGCAGCTTAGTTCTGGGACAGGGGGAAGATAGCACTGAAGCTTTCTTT.

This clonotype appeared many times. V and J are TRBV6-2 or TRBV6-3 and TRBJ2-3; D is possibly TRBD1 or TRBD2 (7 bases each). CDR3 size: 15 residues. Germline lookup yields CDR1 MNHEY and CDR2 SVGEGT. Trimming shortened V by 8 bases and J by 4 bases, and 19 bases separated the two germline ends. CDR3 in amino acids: CASATGGQLADTQYF. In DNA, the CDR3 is TGTGCCAGCGCCACGGGGGGACAGCTGGCAGATACGCAGTATTTT.

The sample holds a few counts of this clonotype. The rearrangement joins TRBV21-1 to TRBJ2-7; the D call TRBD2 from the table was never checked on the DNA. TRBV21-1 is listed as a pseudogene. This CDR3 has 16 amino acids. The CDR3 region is CASSTTSGATRYEQYF. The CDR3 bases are TGTGCCAGCAGCACTACTAGCGGGGCCACTCGCTACGAGCAGTACTTC.

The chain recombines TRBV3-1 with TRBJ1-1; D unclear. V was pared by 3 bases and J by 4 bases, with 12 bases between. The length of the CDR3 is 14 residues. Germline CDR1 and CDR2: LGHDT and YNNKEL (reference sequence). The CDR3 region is CASSHSEASTEAFF. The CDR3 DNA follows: TGTGCCAGCAGCCACTCGGAGGCGAGCACTGAAGCTTTCTTT.

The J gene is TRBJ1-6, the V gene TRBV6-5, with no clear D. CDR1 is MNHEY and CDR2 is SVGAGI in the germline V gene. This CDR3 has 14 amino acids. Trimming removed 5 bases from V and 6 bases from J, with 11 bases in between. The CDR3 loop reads CASSLELANSPLHF. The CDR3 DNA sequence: TGTGCCAGCAGTCTCGAGTTGGCTAATTCACCCCTCCACTTT.

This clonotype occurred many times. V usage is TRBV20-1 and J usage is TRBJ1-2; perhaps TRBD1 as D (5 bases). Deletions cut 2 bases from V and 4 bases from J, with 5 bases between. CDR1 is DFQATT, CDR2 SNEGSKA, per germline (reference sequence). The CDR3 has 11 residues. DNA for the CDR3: TGCAGTGCTAGAAGGGGCTATGGCTACACCTTC. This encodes CSARRGYGYTF.

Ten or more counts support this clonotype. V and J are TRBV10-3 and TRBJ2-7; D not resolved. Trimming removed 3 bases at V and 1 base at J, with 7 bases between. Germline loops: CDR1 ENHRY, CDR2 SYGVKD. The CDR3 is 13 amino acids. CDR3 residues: CAISDLDSYEQYF. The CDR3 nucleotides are TGTGCCATCAGTGATCTTGATTCCTACGAGCAGTACTTC.

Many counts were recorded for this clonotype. The CDR3 loop is CASSLTGGALVNEQFF. CDR3 nucleotide sequence: TGTGCCAGCAGTTTAACGGGAGGGGCGTTAGTCAATGAGCAGTTCTTC. The V call is TRBV12-3 or TRBV12-4, the J call TRBJ2-1; 8 nucleotides align to TRBD2. This CDR3 has 16 amino acids. Trimming at V came to 2 bases and at J to 6 bases, leaving 9 bases not matched to a gene.

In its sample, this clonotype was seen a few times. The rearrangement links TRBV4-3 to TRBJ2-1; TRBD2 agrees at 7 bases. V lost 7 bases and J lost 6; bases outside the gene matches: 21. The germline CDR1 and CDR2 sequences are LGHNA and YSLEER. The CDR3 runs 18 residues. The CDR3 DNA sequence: TGCGCCAGCAACGCCAAGATATCAGTTGCGGGAGTGTTCAATGAGCAGTTCTTC. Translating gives CASNAKISVAGVFNEQFF.

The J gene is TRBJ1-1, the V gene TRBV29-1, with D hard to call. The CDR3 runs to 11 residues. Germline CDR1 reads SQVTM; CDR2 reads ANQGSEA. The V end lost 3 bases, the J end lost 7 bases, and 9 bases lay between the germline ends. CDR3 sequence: CSVDSDDEAFF. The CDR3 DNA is TGCAGCGTTGACTCGGATGATGAAGCTTTCTTT.

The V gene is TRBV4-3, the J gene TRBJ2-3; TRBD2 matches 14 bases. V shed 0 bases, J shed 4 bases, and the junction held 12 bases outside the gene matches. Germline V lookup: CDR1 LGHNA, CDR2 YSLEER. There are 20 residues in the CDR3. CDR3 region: CASSQDPGLAGVNIADTQYF. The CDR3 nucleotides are TGCGCCAGCAGCCAAGACCCGGGACTAGCGGGAGTTAACATCGCAGATACGCAGTATTTT.

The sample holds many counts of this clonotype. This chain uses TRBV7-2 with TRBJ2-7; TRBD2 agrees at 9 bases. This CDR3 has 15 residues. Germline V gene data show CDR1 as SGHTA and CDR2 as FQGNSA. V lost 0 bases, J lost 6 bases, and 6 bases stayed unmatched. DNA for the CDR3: TGTGCCAGCAGCTTAGCTAGCGGGAGAAGAGCCGAGCAGTACTTC. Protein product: CASSLASGRRAEQYF.

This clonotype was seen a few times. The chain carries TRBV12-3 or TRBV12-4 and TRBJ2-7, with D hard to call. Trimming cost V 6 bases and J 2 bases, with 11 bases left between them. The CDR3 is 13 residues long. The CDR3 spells CASSQTLAYEQYF. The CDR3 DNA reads TGTGCCAGCAGCCAGACTTTGGCCTACGAGCAGTACTTC.

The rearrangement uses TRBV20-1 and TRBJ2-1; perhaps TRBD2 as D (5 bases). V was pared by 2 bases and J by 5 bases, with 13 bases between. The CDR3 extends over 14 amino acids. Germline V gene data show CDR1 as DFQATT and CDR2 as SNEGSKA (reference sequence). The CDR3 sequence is CSARLRRSDNEQFF. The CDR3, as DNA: TGCAGTGCTAGACTACGGAGGAGCGACAATGAGCAGTTCTTC.

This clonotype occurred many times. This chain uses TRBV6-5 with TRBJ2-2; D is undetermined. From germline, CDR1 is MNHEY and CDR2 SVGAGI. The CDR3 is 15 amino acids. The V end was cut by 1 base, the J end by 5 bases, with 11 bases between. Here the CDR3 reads CASSYFPGSTGELFF. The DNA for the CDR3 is TGTGCCAGCAGTTACTTCCCCGGGTCAACCGGGGAGCTGTTTTTT.

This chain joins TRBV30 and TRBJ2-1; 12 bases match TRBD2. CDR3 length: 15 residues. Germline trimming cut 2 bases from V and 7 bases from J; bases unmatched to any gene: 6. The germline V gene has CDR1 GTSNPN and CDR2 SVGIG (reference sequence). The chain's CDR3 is CAWSPLAGGRNEQFF. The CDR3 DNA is TGTGCCTGGAGTCCCCTAGCGGGAGGGCGGAATGAGCAGTTCTTC.

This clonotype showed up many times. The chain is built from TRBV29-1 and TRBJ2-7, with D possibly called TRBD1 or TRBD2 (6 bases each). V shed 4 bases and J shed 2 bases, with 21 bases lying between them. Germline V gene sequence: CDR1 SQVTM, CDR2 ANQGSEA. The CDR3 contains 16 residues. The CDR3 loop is CSVGGKGGVEPYEQYF. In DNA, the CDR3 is TGCAGCGTTGGGGGTAAGGGGGGAGTCGAGCCCTACGAGCAGTACTTC.

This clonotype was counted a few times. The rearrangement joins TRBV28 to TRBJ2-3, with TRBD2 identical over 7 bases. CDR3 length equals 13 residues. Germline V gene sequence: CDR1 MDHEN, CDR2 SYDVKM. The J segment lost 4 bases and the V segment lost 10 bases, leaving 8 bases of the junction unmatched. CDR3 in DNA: TGTGCCACCAAGCGGGATCCGGCAGATACGCAGTATTTT. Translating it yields CATKRDPADTQYF.

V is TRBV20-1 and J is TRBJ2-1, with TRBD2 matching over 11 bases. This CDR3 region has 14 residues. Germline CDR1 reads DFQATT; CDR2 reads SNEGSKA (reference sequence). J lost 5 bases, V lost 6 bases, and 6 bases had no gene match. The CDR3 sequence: CSASPGLADNEQFF. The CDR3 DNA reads TGCAGTGCAAGTCCGGGACTAGCGGACAATGAGCAGTTCTTC.

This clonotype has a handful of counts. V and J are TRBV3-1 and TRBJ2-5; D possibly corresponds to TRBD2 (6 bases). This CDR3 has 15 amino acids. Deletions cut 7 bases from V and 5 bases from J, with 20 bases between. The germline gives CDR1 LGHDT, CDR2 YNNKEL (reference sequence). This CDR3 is CASTHGAGPWETQYF. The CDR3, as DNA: TGTGCCAGCACCCACGGGGCGGGGCCCTGGGAGACCCAGTACTTC.

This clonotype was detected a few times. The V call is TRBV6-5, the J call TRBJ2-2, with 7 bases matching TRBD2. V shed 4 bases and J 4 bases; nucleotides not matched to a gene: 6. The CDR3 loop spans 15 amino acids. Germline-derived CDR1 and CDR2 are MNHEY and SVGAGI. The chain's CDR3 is CASSSGLVGTGELFF. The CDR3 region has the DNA TGTGCCAGCAGTTCAGGACTAGTAGGCACCGGGGAGCTGTTTTTT.